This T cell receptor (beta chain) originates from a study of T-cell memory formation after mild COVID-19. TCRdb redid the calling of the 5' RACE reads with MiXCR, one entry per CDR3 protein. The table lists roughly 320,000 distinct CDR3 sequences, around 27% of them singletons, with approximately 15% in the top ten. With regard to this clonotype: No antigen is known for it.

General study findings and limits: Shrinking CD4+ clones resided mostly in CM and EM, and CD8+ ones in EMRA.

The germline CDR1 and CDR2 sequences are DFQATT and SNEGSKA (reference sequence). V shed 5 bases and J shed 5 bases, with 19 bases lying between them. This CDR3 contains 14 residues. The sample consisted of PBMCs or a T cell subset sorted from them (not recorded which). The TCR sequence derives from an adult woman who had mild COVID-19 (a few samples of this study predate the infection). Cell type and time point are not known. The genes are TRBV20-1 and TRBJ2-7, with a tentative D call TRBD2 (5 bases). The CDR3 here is CSAAKATSGNEQYF. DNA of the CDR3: TGCAGTGCTGCTAAAGCGACTTCGGGAAACGAGCAGTACTTC.